The present entry profiles one TCR beta chain with its context. The antigen is unknown. Primers included in the PCR were 60 Vbeta and 13 Jbeta primers. The method was immunoSEQ multiplex PCR; TCRdb's version includes in-frame clones alone and lacks a portion of them. The profile shows some 140,000 clones, roughly 80% of them singletons. The data belong to a study of cytomegalovirus exposure and HLA in healthy donors. Study-level findings and limits: Earlier analysis found most TCR beta V segments productive about 87% or about 30% of the time.

Per the germline V gene, CDR1 is LNHDA and CDR2 is SQIVND (reference sequence). This CDR3 has 12 residues. V was trimmed by 7 bases and J by 2 bases, leaving 8 bases between them. This rearrangement joins TRBV19 to TRBJ1-2; no clear D. Sequencing used PBMCs. The source of this sequence is a woman between 50 and 59 years old in good health and CMV-seropositive. The chain's CDR3 is CASTTGNYGYTF. CDR3 DNA sequence: TGTGCCAGTACCACGGGGAACTATGGCTACACCTTC.